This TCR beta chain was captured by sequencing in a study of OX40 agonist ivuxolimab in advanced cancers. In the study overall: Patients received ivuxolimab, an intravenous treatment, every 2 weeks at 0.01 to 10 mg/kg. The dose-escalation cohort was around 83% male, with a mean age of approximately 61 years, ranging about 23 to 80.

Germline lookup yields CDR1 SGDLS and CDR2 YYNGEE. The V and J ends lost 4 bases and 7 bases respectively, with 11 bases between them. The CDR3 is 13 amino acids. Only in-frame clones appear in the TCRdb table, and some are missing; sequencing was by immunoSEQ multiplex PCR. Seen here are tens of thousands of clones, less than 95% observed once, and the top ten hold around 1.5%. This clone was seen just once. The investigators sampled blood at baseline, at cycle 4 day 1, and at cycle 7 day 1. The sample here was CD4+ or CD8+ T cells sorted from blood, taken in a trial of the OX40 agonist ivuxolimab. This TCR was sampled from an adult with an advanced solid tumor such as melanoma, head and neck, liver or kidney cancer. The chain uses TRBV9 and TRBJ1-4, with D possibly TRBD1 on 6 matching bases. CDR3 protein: CASSRGGGEKLFF. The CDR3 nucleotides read TGTGCCAGCAGCCGAGGGGGAGGTGAAAAACTGTTTTTT.